These T cell receptor beta chains were read from a single sample in a study of identical twins. TCRdb re-called the 5' RACE reads with MiXCR, one entry per CDR3 protein. The sample holds 300,000 to 400,000 distinct CDR3 sequences, approximately 10% seen once. What was sequenced was naive T cells sorted from blood. The receptors shown here come from a woman between 50 and 59 years old in good health. Each CDR3 is given without its conserved first and last residue. Only part of the rows carry a size: once, few, many, or a class if the clone is expanded.

clone_size v_call cdr3_aa
NA TRBV10-2 ASSDGGNQPQH
few TRBV3-1 ASSRGMGKLF
NA TRBV7-6 ASSSGGQGQY
few TRBV4-1 ASSQDRRAYSYNEQF
NA TRBV3-1 ASSQAPGSTEAF
many TRBV29-1 SAISRGSIDEQF
NA TRBV3-1 ASSQEPSGWQETQY
few TRBV29-1 SVRQGGADTQY
few TRBV12-3/TRBV12-4 ASRGSASYGYT
few TRBV4-1 ASSQEYHTEAF
few TRBV29-1 SVEGTGGIYEQY
NA TRBV12-3/TRBV12-4 ASSLDRENTIY
NA TRBV29-1 SAKLAGDRYEQY
many TRBV12-3/TRBV12-4 ASSVTHTGTDTQY
many TRBV5-1 ASSPGLAGGPDTDTQY
few TRBV30 AWKGQGYNEQF
many TRBV5-1 ASSLAQRSSYNEQF
few TRBV12-3/TRBV12-4 ASSLRTGSNQPQH
many TRBV6-1 ASSRPGFEQF
many TRBV28 ASSLVATVGEKLF
many TRBV12-3/TRBV12-4 ASSLASGRNTGELF
many TRBV4-1 ASSQGDRGPDQPQH
NA TRBV6-6 ASRPTGTRWEKLF
many TRBV4-1 ASSRSGTHNEQF
few TRBV14 ASSQKGWEDTEAF
few TRBV5-1 ASSLNLAGGRYNEQF
many TRBV5-1 ASSFEGPGQPQH
few TRBV15 ATSRDQGGSTDTQY
NA TRBV30 VSERSPYNEQF
few TRBV18 ASSPQGAYEQY
many TRBV15 ATLSGNSNNEQF
NA TRBV3-1 ASSQGLAKETQY
few TRBV7-6 ASSVRDIRLSEQY
few TRBV4-1 ASSQLPGGTQY
NA TRBV5-1 TSSPYRASNSPLH
many TRBV27 ASTPRGKNTEAF
many TRBV27 ASSPTGDHRDEQF
NA TRBV7-9 ASSPGDLADTQY
NA TRBV5-1 ASSVTDSGANVLT